This T cell receptor beta chain was retrieved from a study of shared clonotypes between healthy human individuals (dated by TCRdb to 2020 to 2021). Regarding the complete study: A couple of women and a few men aged 18 to 49 years were included in the cohort. Each donor's leukapheresis produced roughly between about 0.8 and 8.9 billion PBMCs. For each donor, CD4 naive and CD4 memory were each run on three plates, CD8 naive on two plates, and CD8 memory on one plate. Blood TCR repertoires of roughly five healthy adults were deeply sequenced to estimate repertoire size and the extent of clonotype sharing between individuals. Different laboratories and diverse techniques were used to prepare libraries and sequence TCR repertoires, to increase sequencing depth and limit assay-specific biases. Study-wide findings and limitations: Sampling was limited to blood, and TCR repertoires in tissue likely differ from TCR repertoires in blood. Even with the large sequencing depth, rarefaction of the sorted-subset datasets indicated that sequencing was incomplete. Higher generation probabilities were observed for clonotypes shared by all four sorted-subset donors than for non-shared clonotypes. Naive subsets generally had larger estimated clonotype richness than memory subsets did. Approximately 5% of naive CD4, 3% to 3.5% of naive CD8, around 2.3% of memory CD4, and over 0.35% of memory CD8 clonotypes were shared across a handful of donors. Because the study included a small number of donors, the genetic and exposure-history diversity represented was limited. Pairwise subsampling led to the expectation that sequencing depth would affect the degree of clonotype sharing among donors.

Concerning this clone itself: No antigen is known for it. Base quality data are lacking; no much larger clone is found one base away.

Using the deep immunoSEQ assay, multiplex PCR amplified TCR CDR3 regions from genomic DNA. Genomic DNA extracted from each cell subset was distributed evenly over all wells of several immunoSEQ 96-well plates, and each plate served as one replicate. For sorted subsets, about 0.2 ug genomic DNA, equal to about 30,000 T cell genomes, was loaded into each replicate PCR. The purified libraries were quantified using a Qubit 3.0 fluorometer, sized with a Bioanalyzer 2100, and then quantified again using the KAPA Library Quantification kit. Every immunoSEQ 96-well plate was sequenced on a dedicated single-read 150-cycle Illumina NextSeq 550 flow cell. Turning to the authors' computational methods: The immunoSEQ output contained only junctional sequences without quality scores, so filtering could not match that applied to full-length reads. To assign V/J genes and CDR3, sequences were annotated using PyIR, a Python wrapper for IgBLAST v1.9, with IMGT germline references. Reads were removed for weak V/J assignments (E-value above 1e-6), missing CDR3, stop codons, out-of-frame junctions, or ambiguous translated residues. V3J clonotypes were defined as sequences sharing an identical inferred V gene, J gene, and CDR3 amino acid sequence. The percentage overlap between two repertoires was calculated by dividing the number of shared unique clonotypes by the size of the smaller repertoire. Repertoire richness was assessed with RTK rarefaction, the Chao1 estimator, and Recon v2.1 estimates of unobserved clonotypes. Generation probabilities were computed with OLGA for all TCRbeta clonotypes obtained by the gDNA method from a handful of donors. TCRdb took over this immuneACCESS table, retaining in-frame rearrangements with V and J assigned. Such tables are incomplete; in checked studies, under half of the missing clones stem from an unresolved V gene, and the remainder is unexplained. That table is the source of V, J and clone size, and D and trimming were worked out from the DNA. This sample comprises about 2 million clones, roughly 94% of them detected only once. About 0.13% of the sample is taken by the ten largest.

Donors were healthy HIV-negative adults with no recently reported acute infections or vaccinations. Every donor was a Caucasian adult living in Nashville, Tennessee, USA. CD4+ T cells were enriched through magnetic negative selection, after which naive cells were positively selected on CD45RA and the remaining negative fraction served as the memory subset. After blood collection by leukapheresis, PBMCs were isolated using Ficoll-Histopaque density gradient centrifugation and then cryopreserved in the vapor phase of liquid nitrogen. Analytical flow cytometry was used to check the purity and quantity of each magnetically sorted T cell population. Genomic DNA was isolated from each sorted fraction and quantified by UV absorbance on a Nanodrop 2000c. The receptor comes from a man aged 18 to 29 in good health. The sample consisted of naive CD4+ T cells sorted from blood. The cell subset or site tag for this specimen amounts to: CD45RA+ positively selected.

The CDR3 loop reads CTSSQGDLRPGDTNSNQPQHF. Read as DNA, the sequence is TGCACCAGCAGCCAAGGAGACCTGCGACCTGGGGACACCAATAGCAATCAGCCCCAGCATTTT. This receptor chain uses TRBV1 and TRBJ1-5; the DNA was not used to check the table's D call, TRBD1. TRBV1 has pseudogene status. The cysteine opens and the phenylalanine closes a CDR3 of 21 amino acids. Solely the CDR3 DNA is kept, with 63 bases framed from the first base.